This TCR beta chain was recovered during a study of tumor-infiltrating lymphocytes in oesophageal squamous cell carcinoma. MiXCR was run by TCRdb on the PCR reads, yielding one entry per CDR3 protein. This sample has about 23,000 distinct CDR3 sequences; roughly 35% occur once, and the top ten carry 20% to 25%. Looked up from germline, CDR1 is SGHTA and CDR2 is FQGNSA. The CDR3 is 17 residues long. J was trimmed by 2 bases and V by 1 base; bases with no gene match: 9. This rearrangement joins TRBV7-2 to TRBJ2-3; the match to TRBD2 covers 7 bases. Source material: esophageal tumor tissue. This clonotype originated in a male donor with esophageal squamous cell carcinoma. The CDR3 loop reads CASSLGEGGSLTDTQYF. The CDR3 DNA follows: TGTGCCAGCAGCTTAGGGGAAGGCGGGAGCCTCACAGATACGCAGTATTTT.